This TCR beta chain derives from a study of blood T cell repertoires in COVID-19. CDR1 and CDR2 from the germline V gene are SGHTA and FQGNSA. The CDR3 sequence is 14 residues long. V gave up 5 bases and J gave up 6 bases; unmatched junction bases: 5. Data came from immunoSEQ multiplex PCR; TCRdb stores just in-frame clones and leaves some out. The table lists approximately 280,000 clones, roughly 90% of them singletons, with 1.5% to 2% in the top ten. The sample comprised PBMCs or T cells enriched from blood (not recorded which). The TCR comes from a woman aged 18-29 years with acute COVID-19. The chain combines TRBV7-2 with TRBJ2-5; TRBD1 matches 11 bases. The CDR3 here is CASSPKDRGQTQYF. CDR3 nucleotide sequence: TGTGCCAGCAGCCCCAAGGACAGGGGGCAGACCCAGTACTTC.